One and the same sample provided the 2 T cell receptor beta chains below, sequenced in a study of blood T cell repertoires in COVID-19. Clones were sequenced by immunoSEQ multiplex PCR, and TCRdb holds only the in-frame ones, with some missing. The profile shows some 110,000 clones, 83% of them singletons. The sequenced material came from peripheral blood. These receptors were collected from a man aged 30 to 39 with acute or convalescent COVID-19.

The chain couples TRBV25-1 to TRBJ1-4, with D tentatively TRBD1 (5 bases). Germline V gene data show CDR1 as MGHDK and CDR2 as SYGVNS. The CDR3 totals 15 residues. V was trimmed by 4 bases and J by 8 bases, leaving 17 bases between them. CDR3 coding DNA: TGTGCCAGCAGTGCGGGACTTTGGGAGGGCGAAAAACTGTTTTTT. Protein: CASSAGLWEGEKLFF.

The rearrangement uses TRBV19 and TRBJ1-4, with D possibly being TRBD1 (5 bases). V was clipped by 5 bases and J by 0 bases, with 10 bases between them. The CDR3 has 15 amino acids. CDR1 and CDR2 (germline): LNHDA, SQIVND (reference sequence). The CDR3: CASSYRGTTNEKLFF. CDR3 in DNA: TGTGCCAGTAGTTATAGGGGAACAACTAATGAAAAACTGTTTTTT.